What follows are 11 T cell receptor beta chains derived from one specimen sequenced in a study of blood T cell repertoires in COVID-19. Assay used: immunoSEQ multiplex PCR; TCRdb lists only in-frame clones, some missing. The data contain about 85,000 clones, approximately 80% of them singletons. Specimen: peripheral blood. The receptors stem from a human donor in a cohort sampled during active COVID-19.

The CDR3 loop is CASSLGTSGGADTQYF. In DNA form, the CDR3 reads TGTGCCAGCAGCCTTGGGACTAGCGGGGGGGCAGATACGCAGTATTTT. The chain uses TRBV3-1 (or the pseudogene TRBV3-2) and TRBJ2-3; 16 bases map to TRBD2. The CDR3 is 16 amino acids. The J segment lost 4 bases and the V segment lost 4 bases, leaving 2 bases of the junction unmatched. The germline V gene encodes CDR1 LGHDT and CDR2 YNNKEL (reference sequence).

This chain connects TRBV5-1 to TRBJ2-3; a weak D match, TRBD2 (6 bases). The germline gives CDR1 SGHRS, CDR2 YFSETQ. V lost 4 bases and J lost 2, with 14 bases in between. This CDR3 has 15 residues. CDR3 sequence reads: CASSPGRGNTDTQYF. CDR3 nucleotide sequence: TGCGCCAGCAGCCCGGGACGGGGGAACACAGATACGCAGTATTTT.

This sequence joins TRBV18 and TRBJ1-5, with TRBD1 identical over 7 bases. CDR1 and CDR2 (germline): KGHSH, LQKENI. The length of the CDR3 is 14 residues. Losses at the gene ends were 3 bases for V and 8 bases for J; bases not matched to a gene: 7. The CDR3 protein is CASSPGTVGEPQHF. CDR3 coding DNA: TGTGCCAGCTCACCTGGGACAGTAGGGGAGCCCCAGCATTTT.

The rearrangement uses TRBV30 and TRBJ1-1; 7 bases are shared with TRBD1. This CDR3 spans 13 amino acids. CDR1 and CDR2 (germline): GTSNPN, SVGIG (reference sequence). After removal of 0 bases from V and 5 bases from J, the junction contained 3 bases not matched to a gene. The CDR3 region is CAWSVQQGTEAFF. The CDR3 nucleotides read TGTGCCTGGAGTGTACAACAGGGGACTGAAGCTTTCTTT.

The chain couples TRBV28 to TRBJ1-3, with D possibly TRBD1 on 6 matching bases. The V and J ends lost 5 bases and 3 bases respectively, with 20 bases between them. Germline lookup yields CDR1 MDHEN and CDR2 SYDVKM. The CDR3 has 17 amino acids. The CDR3 region is CASSIGRTGLGGNTIYF. In nucleotides, the CDR3 is TGTGCCAGCAGTATAGGTCGAACAGGGCTGGGTGGAAACACCATATATTTT.

The V call is TRBV4-1, the J call TRBJ2-2, with D unclear. The CDR3 extends over 14 amino acids. Germline lookup yields CDR1 MGHRA and CDR2 YSYEKL. V lost 1 base to trimming and J lost 6 bases, with 9 bases between them. Written as DNA, the CDR3 is TGCGCCAGCAGCCAAGCTTTCGGTTCCGGGGAGCTGTTTTTT. Amino acid sequence: CASSQAFGSGELFF.

The chain is built from TRBV24-1 and TRBJ2-7, with D perhaps matching TRBD2 (5 bases). This CDR3 has 15 residues. The germline gives CDR1 KGHDR, CDR2 SFDVKD. With 5 bases removed from V and 3 bases from J, the gap between germline ends came to 16 bases. The chain's CDR3 is CATSARGSSRYEQYF. The CDR3 DNA is TGTGCCACCAGTGCCCGAGGGAGCTCCCGCTACGAGCAGTACTTC.

The chain links TRBV10-2 to TRBJ2-7; D not certain. V lost 6 bases to trimming and J lost 4 bases, with 10 bases between them. Germline V CDR1 and CDR2: WSHSY, SAAADI. This CDR3 is 12 amino acids long. The CDR3 is CASRHQVYEQYF. The CDR3 nucleotides read TGCGCCAGCAGACATCAAGTTTACGAGCAGTACTTC.

The chain carries TRBV30 and TRBJ1-1; TRBD1 aligns across 7 bases. The CDR3 runs 11 residues. V was pared by 5 bases and J by 7 bases, with 4 bases of the junction left unmatched. Per the germline V gene, CDR1 is GTSNPN and CDR2 is SVGIG (reference sequence). The CDR3 DNA reads as TGTGCCTGGGGGAGACAGGGTGAAGCTTTCTTT. It codes for CAWGRQGEAFF.

The chain recombines TRBV18 with TRBJ2-7, with TRBD1 matching 8 bases. CDR3 size: 17 residues. Germline CDR1 reads KGHSH; CDR2 reads LQKENI. V shed 4 bases and J 3 bases; nucleotides not matched to a gene: 14. CDR3 in DNA: TGTGCCAGCTCACTCTCGACAGGGGTAACTAGTTACTACGAGCAGTACTTC. Its protein product is CASSLSTGVTSYYEQYF.

The CDR3 reads CASSPWTSGGSDTQYF. The CDR3 nucleotides are TGCGCCAGCAGCCCATGGACTAGCGGGGGCTCAGATACGCAGTATTTT. This chain links TRBV5-1 with TRBJ2-3; 13 positions match TRBD2. Unmatched junction bases numbered 6, after V lost 4 bases and J lost 4 bases. The CDR3 is made up of 16 amino acids. Germline CDR1 reads SGHRS; CDR2 reads YFSETQ.